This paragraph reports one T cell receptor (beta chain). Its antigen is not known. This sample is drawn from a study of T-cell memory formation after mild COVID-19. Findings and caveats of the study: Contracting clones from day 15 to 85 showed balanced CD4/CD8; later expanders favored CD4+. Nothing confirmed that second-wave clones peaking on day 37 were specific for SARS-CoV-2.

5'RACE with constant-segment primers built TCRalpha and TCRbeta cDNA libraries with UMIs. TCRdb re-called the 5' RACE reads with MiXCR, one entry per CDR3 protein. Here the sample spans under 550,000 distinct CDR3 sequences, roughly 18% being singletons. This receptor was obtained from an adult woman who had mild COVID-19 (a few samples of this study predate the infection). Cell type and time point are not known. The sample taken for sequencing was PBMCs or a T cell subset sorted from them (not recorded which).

CDR3 DNA: TGCGCCAGCAGCGTAACAGGGGCTGGCACTGAAGCTTTCTTT. Translated: CASSVTGAGTEAFF. The V call is TRBV5-1, the J call TRBJ1-1, with 7 bases identical to TRBD1. V lost 4 bases and J lost 4; bases outside the gene matches: 7. CDR1 is SGHRS, CDR2 YFSETQ, per germline. The CDR3 is made up of 14 amino acids.